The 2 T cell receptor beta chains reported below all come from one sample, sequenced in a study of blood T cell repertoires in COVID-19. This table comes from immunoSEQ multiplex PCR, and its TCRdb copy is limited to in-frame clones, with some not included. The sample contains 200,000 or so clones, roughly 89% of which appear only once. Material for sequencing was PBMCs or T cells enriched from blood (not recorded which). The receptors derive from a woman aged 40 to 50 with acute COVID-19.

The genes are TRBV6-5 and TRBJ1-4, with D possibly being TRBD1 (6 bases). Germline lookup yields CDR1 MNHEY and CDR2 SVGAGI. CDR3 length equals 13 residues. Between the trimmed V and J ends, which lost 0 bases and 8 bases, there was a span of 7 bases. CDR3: CASSYSRGEKLFF. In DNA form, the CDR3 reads TGTGCCAGCAGTTACTCCAGGGGAGAAAAACTGTTTTTT.

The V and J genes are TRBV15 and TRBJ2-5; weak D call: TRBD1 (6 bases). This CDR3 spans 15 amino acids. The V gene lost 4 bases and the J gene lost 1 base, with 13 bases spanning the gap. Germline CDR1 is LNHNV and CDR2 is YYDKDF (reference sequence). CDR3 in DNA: TGTGCCACCAGCAAGAGTGGACAGTCCCAAGAGACCCAGTACTTC. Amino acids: CATSKSGQSQETQYF.